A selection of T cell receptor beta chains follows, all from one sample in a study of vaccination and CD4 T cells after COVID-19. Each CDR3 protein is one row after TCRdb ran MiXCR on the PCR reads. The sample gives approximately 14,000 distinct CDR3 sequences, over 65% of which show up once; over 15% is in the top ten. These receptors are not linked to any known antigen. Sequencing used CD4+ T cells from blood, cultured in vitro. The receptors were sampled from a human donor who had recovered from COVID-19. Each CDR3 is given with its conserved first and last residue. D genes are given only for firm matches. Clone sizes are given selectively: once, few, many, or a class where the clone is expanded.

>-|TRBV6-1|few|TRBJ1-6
TGTGCCAGCCAGGTCAGATTTAATTCACCCCTCCACTTT
CASQVRFNSPLHF
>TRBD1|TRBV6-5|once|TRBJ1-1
TGTGCCAGCAGTTCCCGGACAGGGGGCGTTTTGTACACTGAAGCTTTCTTT
CASSSRTGGVLYTEAFF
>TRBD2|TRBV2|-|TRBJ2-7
TGTGCCAGCAGTGTCGGGAGGGAGGGCGAGCAGTACTTC
CASSVGREGEQYF
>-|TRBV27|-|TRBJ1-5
TGTGCCAGCAGTTCGCCCAATCAGCCCCAGCATTTT
CASSSPNQPQHF
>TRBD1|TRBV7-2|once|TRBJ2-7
TGTGCCAGCAGCCGAATCCAAATTCGGACAGGGACACACGGCTACGAGCAGTACTTC
CASSRIQIRTGTHGYEQYF
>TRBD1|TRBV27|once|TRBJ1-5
TGTGCCAGCAGTTATGAACGGACAGGGGGGCCGCCCCAGCATTTT
CASSYERTGGPPQHF
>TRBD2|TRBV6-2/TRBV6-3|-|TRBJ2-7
TGTGCCAGCAGTACCCGGACTAGACGCGAGCAGTACTTC
CASSTRTRREQYF
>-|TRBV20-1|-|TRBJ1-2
TGCAGTGCTAGTCAGGGACCAGTTGGCTACACCTTC
CSASQGPVGYTF
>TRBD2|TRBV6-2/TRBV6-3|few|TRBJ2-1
TGTGCCAGCACCCACTATAGCGGGTTCGCCTACAATGAGCAGTTCTTC
CASTHYSGFAYNEQFF
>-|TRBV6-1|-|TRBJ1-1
TGTGCCAGCACCCCCGACAGGAGACAGGCTTTCTTT
CASTPDRRQAFF
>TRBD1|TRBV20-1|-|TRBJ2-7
TGCAGTGCTACCCGGGACAGGGTCCACGAGCAGTACTTC
CSATRDRVHEQYF
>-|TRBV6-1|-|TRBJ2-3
TGTGCCAGCACTAGACAGAGGTTCGATACGCAGTATTTT
CASTRQRFDTQYF
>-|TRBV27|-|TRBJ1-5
TGTGCCAGCAAGGGGGGCAATCAGCCCCAGCATTTT
CASKGGNQPQHF
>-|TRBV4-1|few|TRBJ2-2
TGCGCCAGCAGCAGGGGGCGGGAGGTAACCGGGGAGCTGTTTTTT
CASSRGREVTGELFF
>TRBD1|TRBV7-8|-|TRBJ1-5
TGTGCCAGCAGCTTGGGAAGGGGGCAGGGACAGCCCCAGCATTTT
CASSLGRGQGQPQHF
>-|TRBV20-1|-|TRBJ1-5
TGCAGTGCCAGGGGTTTTGCGGGAAATCAGCCCCAGCATTTT
CSARGFAGNQPQHF
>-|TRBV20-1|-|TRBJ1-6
TGCAGTGCCCGAGGGGGGGCGGCGGATTCACCCCTCCACTTT
CSARGGAADSPLHF
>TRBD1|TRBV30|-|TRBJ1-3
TGTGCCTGGAGGCTACAGGGGACTGGAAACACCATATATTTT
CAWRLQGTGNTIYF
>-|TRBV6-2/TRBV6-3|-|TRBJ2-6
TGTGCCAGCAGTCCGAAGGGACGTCACTCTGGGGCCAACGTCCTGACTTTC
CASSPKGRHSGANVLTF
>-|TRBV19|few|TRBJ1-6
TGTGCCAGTAGTATAGTGCTTCGTGGCTATAATTCACCCCTCCACTTT
CASSIVLRGYNSPLHF
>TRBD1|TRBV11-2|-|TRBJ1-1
TGTGCCAGCAGCTTGGAAGCCGGGACAGTGAACACTGAAGCTTTCTTT
CASSLEAGTVNTEAFF
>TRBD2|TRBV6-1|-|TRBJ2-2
TGTGCCAGCAGCCGGACTTTAGCGGGCAACACCGGGGAGCTGTTTTTT
CASSRTLAGNTGELFF
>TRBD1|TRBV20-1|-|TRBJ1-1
TGCAGTGCTACCGACAGGGTGGTCAATCGGGCTTTCTTT
CSATDRVVNRAFF
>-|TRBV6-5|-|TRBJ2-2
TGTGCCAGCAGTTTCCGGGGTGGTACCGGGGAGCTGTTTTTT
CASSFRGGTGELFF
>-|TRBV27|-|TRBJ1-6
TGTGCCAGCAGCGGGGCGTTACAGTACAATTCACCCCTCCACTTT
CASSGALQYNSPLHF
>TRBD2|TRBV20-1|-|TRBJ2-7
TGCAGTGCTTGGACTAGCGGGAGTTCCCGCGAGCAGTACTTC
CSAWTSGSSREQYF
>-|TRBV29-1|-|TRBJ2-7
TGCAGCGTTGACGACATCTACGAGCAGTACTTC
CSVDDIYEQYF
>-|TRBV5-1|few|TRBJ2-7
TGCGCCAGCAGCTGGAGGGGGTCTCAAACCTACGAGCAGTACTTC
CASSWRGSQTYEQYF
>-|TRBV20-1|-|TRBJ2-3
TGCAGTGCAGGGGCAGCGTCCACAGATACGCAGTATTTT
CSAGAASTDTQYF
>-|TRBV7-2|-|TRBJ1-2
TGTGCCAGCAGCCCCCGGGGGGCAGGCGGCCCAAATGGCTACACCTTC
CASSPRGAGGPNGYTF
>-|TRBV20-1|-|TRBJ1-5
TGCAGTGCTAGAGTAGGTGGGGCAAACAATCAGCCCCAGCATTTT
CSARVGGANNQPQHF
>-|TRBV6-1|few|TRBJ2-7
TGTGCCACCTTCGTCTCGCAGGGAACCTACGAGCAGTACTTC
CATFVSQGTYEQYF
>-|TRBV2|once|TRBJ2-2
TGTGCCAGCAGTGAGAGGACCGGGGAGCTGTTTTTT
CASSERTGELFF
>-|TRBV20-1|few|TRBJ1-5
TGCAGTGCGCCCGGGACCCTAATTCAGCCCCAGCATTTT
CSAPGTLIQPQHF
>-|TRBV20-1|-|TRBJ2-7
TGCAGTGCTATATCCCCAGGAGCAATTTACGAGCAGTACTTC
CSAISPGAIYEQYF
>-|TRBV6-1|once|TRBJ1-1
TGTGCCAGCAAACGCGGGGGTACTGAAGCTTTCTTT
CASKRGGTEAFF